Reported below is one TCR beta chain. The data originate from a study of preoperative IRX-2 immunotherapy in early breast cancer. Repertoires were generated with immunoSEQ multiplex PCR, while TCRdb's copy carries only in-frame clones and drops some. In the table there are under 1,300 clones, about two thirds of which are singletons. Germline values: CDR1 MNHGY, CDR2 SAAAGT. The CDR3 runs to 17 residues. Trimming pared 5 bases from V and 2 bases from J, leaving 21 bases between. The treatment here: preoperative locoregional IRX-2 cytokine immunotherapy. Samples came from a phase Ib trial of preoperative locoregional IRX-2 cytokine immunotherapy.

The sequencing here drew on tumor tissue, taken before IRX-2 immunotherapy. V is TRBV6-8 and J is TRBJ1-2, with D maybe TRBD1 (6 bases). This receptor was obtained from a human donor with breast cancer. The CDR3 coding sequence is TGTGCCAGCAGTCCCACCTCGGGCTGGACAGCCAACTATGGCTACACCTTC. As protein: CASSPTSGWTANYGYTF.